A single sample is the source of the 25 T cell receptor beta chains below, sequenced in a study of cytomegalovirus exposure and HLA in healthy donors (TCRdb year 2017). The library was produced with the immunoSEQ multiplex PCR assay. The multiplex PCR relied on a mix of 60 forward primers for TCR Vbeta segments and 13 reverse primers for TCR Jbeta segments. Here the immuneACCESS table is served through TCRdb, limited to in-frame sequences with V and J called. Missing clones are a known gap in these copies; in checked studies unresolved V genes cover under half, and the rest lacks a known reason. The sample table contains roughly 100,000 clones; only one count was recorded for more than 65% of them. Approximately 8.2% of the sample goes to the ten largest clones. The sequencing input was PBMCs. The source of these receptors is a man in his forties or fifties in good health and CMV-seropositive.

The chain carries TRBV30 and TRBJ2-2, with 14 bases matching TRBD2. The CDR3 is 17 amino acids. CDR1 is GTSNPN, CDR2 SVGIG, per germline (reference sequence). Trimming cost V 5 bases and J 4 bases; bases outside gene matches: 9. CDR3 in amino acids: CAWGPGLAGVGTGELFF. The CDR3 bases are TGTGCCTGGGGCCCGGGACTAGCGGGAGTGGGCACCGGGGAGCTGTTTTTT.

This clone has just a few counts. The V and J genes are TRBV10-3 and TRBJ2-1; D gene unclear. Germline V gene lookup returns CDR1 ENHRY and CDR2 SYGVKD. The CDR3 loop spans 14 amino acids. V was shortened by 7 bases and J by 0 bases, with 10 bases between the two germline ends. CDR3 region: CAITTASSYNEQFF. In DNA form, the CDR3 reads TGTGCCATCACCACAGCTTCCTCCTACAATGAGCAGTTCTTC.

The V gene is TRBV2, the J gene TRBJ2-7, with D perhaps TRBD1 (5 bases). The ends were cut back, 2 bases at V and 3 bases at J, with 14 bases in the middle. This CDR3 has 15 amino acids. The V gene's germline CDR1 is SNHLY and CDR2 FYNNEI. The CDR3, as DNA: TGTGCCAGCAGTGAAAAAGGGGCGTTCAACTACGAGCAGTACTTC. This translates into CASSEKGAFNYEQYF.

This clone was detected once. The gene calls are TRBV4-1 and TRBJ2-2; perhaps TRBD2 as D (5 bases). V lost 0 bases, J lost 3 bases, and 11 bases lay in between. In germline, CDR1 is MGHRA, CDR2 YSYEKL. The CDR3 contains 16 residues. CDR3 sequence: CASSQEPGIDTGELFF. The CDR3 DNA reads TGCGCCAGCAGCCAAGAACCGGGGATAGACACCGGGGAGCTGTTTTTT.

This clone has just one count. For the CDR3, the DNA is TGTGCCAGCAGTCGCCGGACTAGCGGGAGCTACGAGCAGTACTTC. Protein sequence: CASSRRTSGSYEQYF. The V call is TRBV6-6, the J call TRBJ2-7, with 13 positions matching TRBD2. With V trimmed by 5 bases and J by 3 bases, 4 bases remained unmatched. The CDR3 runs 15 residues. CDR1 MNHNY and CDR2 SVGAGI come from the germline V gene (reference sequence).

The CDR3 nucleotides read TGTGCCAGCAGTTTGACAGGGTCTGGGGGCTACACCTTC. It is translated as CASSLTGSGGYTF. This rearrangement joins TRBV28 to TRBJ1-2, with TRBD1 identical over 7 bases. V was pared by 3 bases and J by 8 bases, with 6 bases of the junction left unmatched. CDR1 MDHEN and CDR2 SYDVKM come from the germline V gene. This CDR3 contains 13 residues.

This clone was counted once. The V call is TRBV19, the J call TRBJ1-2, with D maybe TRBD1 (6 bases). There are 13 residues in the CDR3. Trimming took off 3 bases at V and 8 bases at J, with 13 bases between the two ends. CDR1 is LNHDA, CDR2 SQIVND, per germline (reference sequence). The CDR3 DNA sequence: TGTGCCAGTAGTATTGGAACAGGGAGAGGCTACACCTTC. Its protein product is CASSIGTGRGYTF. The full variable domain, completed using reference TRBV19 and TRBJ1-2, is DGGITQSPKYLFRKEGQNVTLSCEQNLNHDAMYWYRQDPGQGLRLIYYSQIVNDFQKGDIAEGYSVSREKKESFPLTVTSAQKNPTAFYLCASSIGTGRGYTFGSGTRLTVV.

This chain links TRBV4-2 with TRBJ2-3; D might be TRBD2 (6 bases). The germline V gene encodes CDR1 LGHNA and CDR2 YNFKEQ. This CDR3 contains 17 residues. Between the trimmed V and J ends, which lost 4 bases and 0 bases, there was a span of 17 bases. The CDR3 here is CASSLTGGTSSTDTQYF. The CDR3 bases are TGTGCCAGCAGCCTGACCGGAGGGACGTCTAGCACAGATACGCAGTATTTT.

This CDR3 is CASRNLRDRVEKLFF. The CDR3 nucleotides read TGTGCCAGTAGGAACCTCCGGGACAGGGTTGAAAAACTGTTTTTT. The chain joins TRBV19 to TRBJ1-4, with 9 nucleotides matching TRBD1. The germline gives CDR1 LNHDA, CDR2 SQIVND (reference sequence). V was pared by 6 bases and J by 7 bases, with 9 bases of the junction left unmatched. The CDR3 consists of 15 residues.

Concerning this clone itself: At one of its ends the junction is not consistent with the germline gene, which may arise from a read error. The rearrangement links TRBV7-9 to TRBJ1-5, with TRBD1 identical over 9 bases. The CDR3 spans 14 residues. Germline V gene data show CDR1 as SEHNR and CDR2 as FQNEAQ (reference sequence). The CDR3 coding sequence is TGTGCCAGCAGTTTAGGACAGGGGAATCAGCCCCAGCATTTT. Its protein product is CASSLGQGNQPQHF.

The V call is TRBV2, the J call TRBJ1-5; TRBD1 is a possible D gene (5 bases). The CDR3 extends over 12 amino acids. Germline V CDR1 and CDR2: SNHLY, FYNNEI. Trimming stripped 5 bases from V and 5 bases from J, with 7 bases between. CDR3 protein: CASSSRDQPQHF. CDR3 DNA: TGTGCCAGCAGTTCCAGGGATCAGCCCCAGCATTTT.

The gene calls are TRBV15 and TRBJ1-2; TRBD1 matches at 10 bases. CDR3 size: 13 residues. Unmatched junction bases numbered 4, after V lost 5 bases and J lost 7 bases. CDR1 is LNHNV, CDR2 YYDKDF, per germline (reference sequence). The CDR3, as DNA: TGTGCCACCAGCGCGGGACAGGGGTTTGGCTACACCTTC. It specifies CATSAGQGFGYTF. The full variable domain, with the rest looked up from reference TRBV15 and TRBJ1-2, is DAMVIQNPRYQVTQFGKPVTLSCSQTLNHNVMYWYQQKSSQAPKLLFHYYDKDFNNEADTPDNFQSRRPNTSFCFLDIRSPGLGDTAMYLCATSAGQGFGYTFGSGTRLTVV.

The V and J genes are TRBV6-6 and TRBJ2-3; 8 bases fit TRBD2. Germline CDR1 is MNHNY and CDR2 is SVGAGI (reference sequence). This CDR3 is built from 14 residues. The trim removed 7 bases at V and 4 bases at J, leaving 7 bases unmatched. DNA for the CDR3: TGTGCCAGCACCTCGCCGGGGGGGCCAGATACGCAGTATTTT. Residues: CASTSPGGPDTQYF.

The J gene is TRBJ1-2, the V gene TRBV11-2, with D possibly TRBD1 on 5 matching bases. Per germline, CDR1 SGHAT and CDR2 FQNNGV. The CDR3 length is 16 residues. The V and J ends lost 2 bases and 7 bases respectively, with 20 bases between them. Here the CDR3 reads CASSLPQGRLRGGYTF. As DNA, the CDR3 is TGTGCCAGCAGCTTACCGCAGGGTCGCCTACGTGGTGGCTACACCTTC.

The chain employs TRBV5-4 and TRBJ1-3; D remains ambiguous. This CDR3 region has 13 residues. Germline assignment: CDR1 SGHNT and CDR2 YYREEE (reference sequence). V lost 3 bases to trimming and J lost 4 bases, with 8 bases between them. CDR3 bases: TGTGCCAGCAGCTCGGGAGGAGGAAACACCATATATTTT. It is translated as CASSSGGGNTIYF.

This chain joins TRBV7-9 and TRBJ1-4, with 9 bases fitting TRBD1. Unmatched junction bases numbered 2, after V lost 5 bases and J lost 4 bases. The CDR3 is 14 residues long. Germline values: CDR1 SEHNR, CDR2 FQNEAQ (reference sequence). As DNA, the CDR3 is TGTGCCAGCAGCGTGGACAGGGGTAATGAAAAACTGTTTTTT. Protein product: CASSVDRGNEKLFF.

V gene TRBV28 combines with J gene TRBJ2-4, with D possibly matching TRBD2 (7 bases). The CDR3 length is 13 residues. Germline-derived CDR1 and CDR2 are MDHEN and SYDVKM. CDR3 residues: CASGRGGKNIQYF. In DNA, the CDR3 is TGTGCGTCGGGGAGGGGGGGAAAAAACATTCAGTACTTC.

A single count supports this clone. The chain links TRBV12-2 to TRBJ1-5. TRBV12-2 is an annotated pseudogene. CDR3 size: 20 residues. CDR3 sequence reads: CASRFPSKPRGLLHNQPQHF. The CDR3 coding sequence is TGTGCAAGTCGCTTTCCCTCAAAACCCCGAGGATTGCTCCACAATCAGCCCCAGCATTTT.

V gene TRBV12-5 combines with J gene TRBJ2-1; tentatively, D is TRBD2 (6 bases). This CDR3 is built from 19 residues. The germline V and J ends were trimmed by 6 bases and 9 bases, with 33 bases remaining between them. Germline V gene lookup returns CDR1 LGHNT and CDR2 FRNRAP. This chain's CDR3 is CASGAQSDFLARPTLEQFF. The DNA for the CDR3 is TGTGCTAGTGGCGCCCAATCCGATTTCCTAGCGCGCCCGACCCTTGAGCAGTTCTTC.

This clone has just a few counts. J is TRBJ2-5 and V is TRBV2; 12 bases align to TRBD2. Germline CDR1 is SNHLY and CDR2 is FYNNEI. This CDR3 has 18 residues. Trimming took 2 bases from V and 3 from J; bases not matched to a gene: 10. As DNA, the CDR3 is TGTGCCAGCAGTGAACCCCTAGCGGGGGGGCCACTGGAAGAGACCCAGTACTTC. It translates to CASSEPLAGGPLEETQYF. Full variable domain (remainder filled in from reference TRBV2 and TRBJ2-5): EPEVTQTPSHQVTQMGQEVILRCVPISNHLYFYWYRQILGQKVEFLVSFYNNEISEKSEIFDDQFSVERPDGSNFTLKIRSTKLEDSAMYFCASSEPLAGGPLEETQYFGPGTRLLVL.

Only a few counts were recorded for this clone. V and J are TRBV5-1 and TRBJ1-1; 7 bases are shared with TRBD1. The ends lost 3 bases at V and 1 base at J; junction bases unmatched: 9. This CDR3 is 16 amino acids long. Germline assignment: CDR1 SGHRS and CDR2 YFSETQ. CDR3 in DNA: TGCGCCAGCAGCTACTTTTTAGGGGGCGGGAACACTGAAGCTTTCTTT. This sequence encodes CASSYFLGGGNTEAFF.

The rearrangement links TRBV7-4 to TRBJ1-2; unclear D gene. Trimming shortened V by 4 bases and J by 5 bases, and 8 bases separated the two germline ends. Germline values: CDR1 SGHVT, CDR2 SQSDAQ. The CDR3 sequence is 12 residues long. CDR3 in DNA: TGTGCCAGCAGCTCCGGTCAATATGGCTACACCTTC. This encodes CASSSGQYGYTF.

The chain combines TRBV11-2 with TRBJ2-5, with a tentative D call TRBD2 (6 bases). There are 14 residues in the CDR3. The germline CDR1 and CDR2 sequences are SGHAT and FQNNGV. V gave up 4 bases and J gave up 2 bases, with 11 bases separating them. CDR3 DNA: TGTGCCAGCAGCTCCTTGGACTATCAAGAGACCCAGTACTTC. Translation gives CASSSLDYQETQYF.

The chain employs TRBV4-2 and TRBJ2-5; TRBD2 matches at 8 bases. V lost 8 bases to trimming and J lost 12 bases; unmatched junction nucleotides: 8. The CDR3 length is 11 residues. Per the germline V gene, CDR1 is LGHNA and CDR2 is YNFKEQ. The CDR3 here is CASPPLAGEYF. DNA of the CDR3: TGTGCCAGCCCCCCCCTAGCGGGTGAGTACTTC.

This chain links TRBV2 with TRBJ1-2; 9 bases match TRBD1. The CDR3 is 14 amino acids. With 4 bases clipped from V and 3 bases from J, the junction kept 3 bases outside the gene matches. Germline CDR1 SNHLY, CDR2 FYNNEI. The CDR3 protein is CASSGQGDHYGYTF. CDR3 DNA sequence: TGTGCCAGCAGTGGACAGGGGGACCACTATGGCTACACCTTC.